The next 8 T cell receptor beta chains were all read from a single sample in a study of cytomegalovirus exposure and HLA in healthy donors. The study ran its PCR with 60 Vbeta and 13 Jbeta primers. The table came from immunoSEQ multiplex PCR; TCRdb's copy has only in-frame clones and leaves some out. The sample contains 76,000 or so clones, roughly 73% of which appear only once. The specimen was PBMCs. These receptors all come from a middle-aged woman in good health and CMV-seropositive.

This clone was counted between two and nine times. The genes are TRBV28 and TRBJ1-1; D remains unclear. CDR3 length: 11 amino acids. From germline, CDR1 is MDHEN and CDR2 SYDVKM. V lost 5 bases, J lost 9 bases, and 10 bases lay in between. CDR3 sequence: CASSALRKAFF. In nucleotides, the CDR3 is TGTGCCAGCAGTGCCCTCAGAAAAGCTTTCTTT.

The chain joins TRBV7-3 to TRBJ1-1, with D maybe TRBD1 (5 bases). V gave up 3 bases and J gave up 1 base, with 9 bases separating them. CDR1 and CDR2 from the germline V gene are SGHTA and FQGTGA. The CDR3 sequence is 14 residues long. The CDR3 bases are TGTGCCAGCAGCTTTGGGGCAGGGAACACTGAAGCTTTCTTT. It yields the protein CASSFGAGNTEAFF.

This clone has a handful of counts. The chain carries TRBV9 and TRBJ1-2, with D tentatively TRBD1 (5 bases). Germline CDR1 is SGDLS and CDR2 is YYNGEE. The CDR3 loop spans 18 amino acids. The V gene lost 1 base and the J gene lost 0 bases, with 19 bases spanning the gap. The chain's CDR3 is CASSVLDSPVNSNYGYTF. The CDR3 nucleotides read TGTGCCAGCAGCGTACTTGACAGTCCGGTAAACTCTAACTATGGCTACACCTTC.

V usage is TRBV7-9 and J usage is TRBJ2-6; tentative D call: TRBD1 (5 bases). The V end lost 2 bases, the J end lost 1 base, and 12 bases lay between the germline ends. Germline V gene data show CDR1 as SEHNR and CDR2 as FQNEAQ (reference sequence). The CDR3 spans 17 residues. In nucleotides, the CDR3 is TGTGCCAGCAGCTTAAGAACAGGATGGTCTGGGGCCAACGTCCTGACTTTC. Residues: CASSLRTGWSGANVLTF. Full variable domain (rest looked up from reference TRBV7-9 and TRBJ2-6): DTGVSQNPRHKITKRGQNVTFRCDPISEHNRLYWYRQTLGQGPEFLTYFQNEAQLEKSRLLSDRFSAERPKGSFSTLEIQRTEQGDSAMYLCASSLRTGWSGANVLTFGAGSRLTVL.

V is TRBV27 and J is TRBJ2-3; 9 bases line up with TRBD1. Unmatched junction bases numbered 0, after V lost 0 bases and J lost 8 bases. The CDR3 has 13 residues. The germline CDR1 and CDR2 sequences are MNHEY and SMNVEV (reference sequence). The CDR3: CASSLSTGGTQYF. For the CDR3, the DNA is TGTGCCAGCAGTTTATCGACAGGGGGTACGCAGTATTTT.

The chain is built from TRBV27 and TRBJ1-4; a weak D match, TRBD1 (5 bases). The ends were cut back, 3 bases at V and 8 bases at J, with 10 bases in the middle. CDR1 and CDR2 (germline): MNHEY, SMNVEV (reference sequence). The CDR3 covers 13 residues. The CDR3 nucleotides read TGTGCCAGCAGTTTGAGCGGGGACGAAAAACTGTTTTTT. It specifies CASSLSGDEKLFF.

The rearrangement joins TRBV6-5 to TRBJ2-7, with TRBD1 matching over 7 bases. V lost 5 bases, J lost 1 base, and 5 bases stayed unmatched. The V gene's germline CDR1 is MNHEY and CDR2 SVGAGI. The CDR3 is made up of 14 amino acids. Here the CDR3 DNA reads TGTGCCAGCAGTCTAAACAGGGGTTCCTACGAGCAGTACTTC. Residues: CASSLNRGSYEQYF.

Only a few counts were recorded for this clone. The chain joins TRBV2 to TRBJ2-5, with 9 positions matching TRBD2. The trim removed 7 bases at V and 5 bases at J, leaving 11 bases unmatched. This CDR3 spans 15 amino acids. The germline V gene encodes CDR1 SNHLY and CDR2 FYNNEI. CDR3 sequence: CASKVVAGAVETQYF. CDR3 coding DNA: TGTGCCAGCAAGGTGGTAGCGGGAGCTGTGGAGACCCAGTACTTC.